This T cell receptor beta chain emerged from a study of blood T cell repertoires in COVID-19. The wider study: Specimens from acute and convalescent COVID-19 originated in the United States, Italy and Spain. T cells, B-cell-depleted T cells, or PBMCs supplied cDNA or gDNA.

Original processing notes: Nucleated cell counts were estimated from reference gene primer amplification. This table comes from immunoSEQ multiplex PCR, and its TCRdb copy is limited to in-frame clones, with some not included. For V, J and clone size, that table is used; D and trimming come from the DNA. This table holds over 400,000 clones, about 88% found once. Seattle patient enrollment occurred during active infection, with longitudinal follow-up thereafter. This TCR was recovered from a woman in her forties or fifties with COVID-19, enrolled during active disease. Sequenced input: peripheral blood.

CDR3 DNA: TGTGCCAGCTCACCCCCCGGGACAGGGTTGGGGGAAGAAGCTTTCTTT. Amino acid sequence: CASSPPGTGLGEEAFF. V gene TRBV18 combines with J gene TRBJ1-1, with 9 bases fitting TRBD1. The CDR3 extends over 16 amino acids. The germline gives CDR1 KGHSH, CDR2 LQKENI. The trim removed 3 bases at V and 8 bases at J, leaving 13 bases unmatched.